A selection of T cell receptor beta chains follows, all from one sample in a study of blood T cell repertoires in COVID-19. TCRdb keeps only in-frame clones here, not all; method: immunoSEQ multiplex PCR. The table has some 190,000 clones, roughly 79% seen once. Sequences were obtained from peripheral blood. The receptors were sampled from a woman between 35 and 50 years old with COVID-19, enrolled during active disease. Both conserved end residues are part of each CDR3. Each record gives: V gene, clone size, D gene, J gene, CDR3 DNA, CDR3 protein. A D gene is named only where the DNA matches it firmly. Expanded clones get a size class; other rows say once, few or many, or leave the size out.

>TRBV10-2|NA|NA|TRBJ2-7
TGCGCCAGCACCGATGGAGGAGCCTACGAGCAGTACTTC
CASTDGGAYEQYF
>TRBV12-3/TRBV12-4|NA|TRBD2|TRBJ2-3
TGTGCCACCGGGGGGGCCGGAGATACGCAGTATTTT
CATGGAGDTQYF
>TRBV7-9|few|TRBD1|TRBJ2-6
TGTGCCAGCAGCTCCCAGGGGGCGCGTGGGGCCAACGTCCTGACTTTC
CASSSQGARGANVLTF
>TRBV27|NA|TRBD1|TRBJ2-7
TGTGCCAGCCAATGGACAGGGGAGTTCGAGCAGTACTTC
CASQWTGEFEQYF
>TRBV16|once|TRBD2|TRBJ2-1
TGTGCCAGCAGGAGCGGGGGCCGCTCCTACAATGAGCAGTTCTTC
CASRSGGRSYNEQFF
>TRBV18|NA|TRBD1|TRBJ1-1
TGTGCCAGCTCACCACCGGGACAGGGGTCTTTTGACACTGAAGCTTTCTTT
CASSPPGQGSFDTEAFF
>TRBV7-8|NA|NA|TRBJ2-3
TGTGCCAGCAGCTCCGGGAATACGCAGTATTTT
CASSSGNTQYF
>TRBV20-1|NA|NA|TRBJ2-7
TGCAGTGCTAGTCCGGTGGAGGGCCCGGACGAGCAGTACTTC
CSASPVEGPDEQYF
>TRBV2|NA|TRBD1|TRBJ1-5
TGTGCCAGCAGTGAAGCCCAGGACAGGTTTGACAATCAGCCCCAGCATTTT
CASSEAQDRFDNQPQHF
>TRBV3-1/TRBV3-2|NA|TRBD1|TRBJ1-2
TGTGCCAGCAGCCCGGACAGGGGACGTGGGGGCTACACCTTC
CASSPDRGRGGYTF
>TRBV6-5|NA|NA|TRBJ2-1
TGTGCCAGCAGTTTCCTCCGGGACATGGCAAATGAGCAGTTCTTC
CASSFLRDMANEQFF
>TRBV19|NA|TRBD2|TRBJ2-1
TGTGCCACCAGAAAGACTAGCGGGTTCCGAAATGAGCAGTTCTTC
CATRKTSGFRNEQFF
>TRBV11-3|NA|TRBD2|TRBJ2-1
TGTGCCAGCAGCTTAGAAGGGCGGGAGTACAATGAGCAGTTCTTC
CASSLEGREYNEQFF
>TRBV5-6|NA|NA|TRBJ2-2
TGTGCCAGCAGAAAGGGGGCCGGGGAGCTGTTTTTT
CASRKGAGELFF
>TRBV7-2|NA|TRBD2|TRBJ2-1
TGTGCCAGCAGCCGCTCTAGCGGGAGGGGTGAGCAGTTCTTC
CASSRSSGRGEQFF
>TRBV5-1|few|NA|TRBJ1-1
TGCGCCAGCACCGACCAAGCCGGGTACGGAGCTTTCTTT
CASTDQAGYGAFF
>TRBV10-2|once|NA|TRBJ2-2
TGCGCCAGCAGTCCCTATAGCGGCACCGGGGAGCTGTTTTTT
CASSPYSGTGELFF
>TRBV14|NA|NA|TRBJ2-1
TGTGCCAGCAGCCCAACTATACTAGCTACCTACAATGAGCAGTTCTTC
CASSPTILATYNEQFF